A single count supports the clone carrying this T cell receptor (beta chain). This entry comes from a study of blood T cell repertoires in COVID-19. As for the study in general: Acute and convalescent COVID-19 specimens originated in the United States, Italy and Spain. The cDNA or gDNA used as material had been derived from T cells, B-cell-depleted T cells, or PBMCs.

Per the study methods: Using reference gene primer amplification, nucleated cell counts were estimated. Produced via immunoSEQ multiplex PCR; TCRdb's table is partial and in-frame only. That table gives V, J and clone size, and the DNA gave D and trimming. The profile shows 310,000 or so clones, roughly 84% of them singletons. The V gene's germline CDR1 is SGDLS and CDR2 YYNGEE. Trimming removed 1 base at V and 2 bases at J, with 11 bases between. CDR3 length: 15 amino acids. This chain links TRBV9 with TRBJ2-3; D is ambiguous. The specimen sequenced was peripheral blood. The sequence was obtained from a man aged 45-60 years with active or convalescent COVID-19. The CDR3, as DNA: TGTGCCAGCAGCGTAACTGTTTTAGACACAGATACGCAGTATTTT. Translation: CASSVTVLDTDTQYF.